The T cell receptor (beta chain) described here comes from a study of cytomegalovirus exposure and HLA in healthy donors. Germline-derived CDR1 and CDR2 are SGHDT and YYEEEE. V shed 4 bases and J shed 5 bases, with 18 bases lying between them. CDR3 length: 16 residues. Overall study results and limits: In an earlier analysis, most TCR beta V segments were productive about 87% or about 30% of the time. Sequencing artifact likely explains a cluster of highly shared sequence variants.

In the case of this clone: Its antigen is currently unknown.

The PCR made use of 60 Vbeta and 13 Jbeta primers. Profiling relied on immunoSEQ multiplex PCR, and the TCRdb table lists in-frame clones only, not all of them. Seen here are 150,000 to 200,000 clones, about 79% observed once, and the top ten hold under 6.5%. The sequence was collected from a man aged 45-60 years in good health and CMV-seropositive. The source material was PBMCs. V usage is TRBV5-6 and J usage is TRBJ1-4; the D is unclear. DNA for the CDR3: TGTGCCAGCAGCCTGGTGCCGGTCGGAGGGAATGAAAAACTGTTTTTT. This codes for CASSLVPVGGNEKLFF. The full variable domain, rest sourced from reference TRBV5-6 and TRBJ1-4, is DAGVTQSPTHLIKTRGQQVTLRCSPKSGHDTVSWYQQALGQGPQFIFQYYEEEERQRGNFPDRFSGHQFPNYSSELNVNALLLGDSALYLCASSLVPVGGNEKLFFGSGTQLSVL.